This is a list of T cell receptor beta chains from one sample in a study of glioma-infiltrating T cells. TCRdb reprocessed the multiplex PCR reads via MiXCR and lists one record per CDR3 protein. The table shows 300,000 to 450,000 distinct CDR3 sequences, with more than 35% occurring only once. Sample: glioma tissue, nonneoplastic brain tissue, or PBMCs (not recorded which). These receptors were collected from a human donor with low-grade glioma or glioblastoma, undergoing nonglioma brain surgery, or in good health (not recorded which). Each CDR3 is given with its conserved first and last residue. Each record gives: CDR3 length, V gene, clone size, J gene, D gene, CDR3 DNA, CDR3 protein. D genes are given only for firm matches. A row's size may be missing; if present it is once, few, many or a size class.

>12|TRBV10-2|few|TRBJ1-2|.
TGCGCCAGCAGGCCCACCCCGTATGGCTACACCTTC
CASRPTPYGYTF
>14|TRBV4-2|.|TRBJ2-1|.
TGTGCCAGCAGCCAAGATCGAGCAGTCAATGAGCGGTTCTTC
CASSQDRAVNERFF
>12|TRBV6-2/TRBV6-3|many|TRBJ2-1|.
TGTGCCAGCAGTTACCCCGAGCGGGTACAGTTCTTC
CASSYPERVQFF
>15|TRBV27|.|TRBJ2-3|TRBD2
TGTGCCAGCAGTTTAACGGGAGGGCCCCCAGATACGCAGTATTTT
CASSLTGGPPDTQYF
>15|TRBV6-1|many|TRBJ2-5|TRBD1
TGTGCCAGCAGTTTTCTGCGAACAGGGGTTGAGACCCAGTACTTC
CASSFLRTGVETQYF
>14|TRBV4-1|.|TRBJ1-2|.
TGCGCCAGCAGCGCTCTGCGGGACAACTATGGCTACACCTTC
CASSALRDNYGYTF
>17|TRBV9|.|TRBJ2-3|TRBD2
TGTGCCAGCACCAGACTAGCGGGAGTCACCGGCACAGATACGCAGTATTTT
CASTRLAGVTGTDTQYF
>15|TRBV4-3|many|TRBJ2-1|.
TGCGCCAGCAGCCAAGATGTCACTACCTACAATGAGCAGTTCTTC
CASSQDVTTYNEQFF
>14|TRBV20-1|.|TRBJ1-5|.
TGCAGTGCTAGATATTTTAAGGGCCATCAGCCCCAGCATTTT
CSARYFKGHQPQHF
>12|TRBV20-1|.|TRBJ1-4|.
TGCAGTGCTAGCAATTATAATGAAAAACTGTTTTTT
CSASNYNEKLFF
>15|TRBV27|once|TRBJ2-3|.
TGTGCCAGCGGATCTCTGGGGCTCAGAACAGATACGCAGTATTTT
CASGSLGLRTDTQYF
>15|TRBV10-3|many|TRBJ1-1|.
TGTGCCATCAGTGAGAGCGTACAGATGAACACTGAAGCTTTCTTT
CAISESVQMNTEAFF
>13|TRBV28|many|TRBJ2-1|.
TGTGCCAGCAGTTTAGCCGTTTACAATGAGCAGTTCTTC
CASSLAVYNEQFF
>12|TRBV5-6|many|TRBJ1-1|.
TGTGCCAGCAGTGACTTAGGCTACGAAGCTTTCTTT
CASSDLGYEAFF
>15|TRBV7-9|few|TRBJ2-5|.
TGTGCCAGCAGACCAACAGGAGGGACCTCGGAGACCCAGTACTTC
CASRPTGGTSETQYF
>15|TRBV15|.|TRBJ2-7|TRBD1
TGTGCCACCAGCAGATCGAGGACAGGGGACTACGAGCAGTACTTC
CATSRSRTGDYEQYF
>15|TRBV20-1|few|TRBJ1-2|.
TGCAGTGCTAATCACCCCCAAACGACATCGGGTGGCTACACCTTC
CSANHPQTTSGGYTF
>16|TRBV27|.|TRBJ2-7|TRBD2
TGTGCCAGCAGTCGCCTAGCGGGAGGGCCTCGGGGCGAGCAGTACTTC
CASSRLAGGPRGEQYF
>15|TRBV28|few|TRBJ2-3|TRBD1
TGTGCCAGCAGTCCAGCGGGACAGGGAATAGATACGCAGTATTTT
CASSPAGQGIDTQYF
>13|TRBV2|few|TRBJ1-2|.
TGTGCCAGCAGGAGGGACCCTTACTATGGCTACACCTTC
CASRRDPYYGYTF
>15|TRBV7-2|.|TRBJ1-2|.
TGTGCCAGCAGCTTAGATCCGGGAACTAACTATGGCTACACCTTC
CASSLDPGTNYGYTF
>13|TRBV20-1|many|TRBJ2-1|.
TGCAGTGCCGAGGTGGGAAGCTACAATGAGCAGTTCTTC
CSAEVGSYNEQFF
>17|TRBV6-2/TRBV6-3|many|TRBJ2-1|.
TGTGCCAGCAGTTACTCCCAAGCGGAGCTATCCTACAATGAGCAGTTCTTC
CASSYSQAELSYNEQFF
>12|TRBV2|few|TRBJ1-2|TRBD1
TGTGCCAGCAAGGAGGGGGCGGATGGCTACACCTTC
CASKEGADGYTF
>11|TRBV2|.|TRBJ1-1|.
TGTGCCAGCATCTATTCCACTGAAGCTTTCTTT
CASIYSTEAFF
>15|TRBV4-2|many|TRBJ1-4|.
TGTGCCAGCAGCCCCCGCCCACAGTCCAATGAAAAACTGTTTTTT
CASSPRPQSNEKLFF
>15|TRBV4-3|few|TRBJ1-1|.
TGCGCCAGCAGCCAGAAGGGGACGGTGAACACTGAAGCTTTCTTT
CASSQKGTVNTEAFF
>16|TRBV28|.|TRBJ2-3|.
TGTGCCAGCAGTTTTGAGGCTAGCCCTTCCAGAGATACGCAGTATTTT
CASSFEASPSRDTQYF